The 18 T cell receptor beta chains reported below all come from one sample, sequenced in a study of spatial heterogeneity in lung cancer (dated by TCRdb to between 2018 and 2021). The library relied on 5' RACE. Sequenced on a NextSeq 500. TCRdb cleaned the public reads at Q25 with fastp, built clones with MiXCR and kept in-frame beta chains. Each entry is one CDR3 protein sequence, shown with its most common DNA and genes. The sample records 6,000 to 9,000 distinct CDR3 sequences, 3% to 4% of which are singletons. 15% to 20% of the sample comes from the top ten. The antigens these receptors bind are not known. In light of the paper, this sample's time point label describes: sample taken at primary tumor resection. What the work shows at the level of the full study, not this receptor alone: The tumor nonsynonymous mutation count correlated with the number of expanded intratumoral alpha and beta TCRs.

This specimen was lung tumor tissue, taken at surgery. These receptors originate from a male donor with early-stage non-small cell lung cancer.

Of note for this clonotype: This clone may be a read error of a much larger clone one base away. The chain carries TRBV3-1 and TRBJ2-6; the match to TRBD1 covers 10 bases. J gave up 2 bases and V 4 bases, and 8 bases lay outside the gene matches. CDR3 length equals 18 residues. Germline loops: CDR1 LGHDT, CDR2 YNNKEL (reference sequence). CDR3 bases: TGTGCCAGCAGCCGAGAGACAGGGGGCATTGCTGGGGCCAACGTCCTGACTTTC. Translating it yields CASSRETGGIAGANVLTF.

By proportion, this clonotype is medium-sized. The rearrangement uses TRBV12-3 or TRBV12-4 and TRBJ1-2, with 7 bases fitting TRBD1. There are 13 residues in the CDR3. The V gene end was trimmed by 5 bases and the J gene end by 6 bases; junction bases not matched to a gene: 6. The CDR3 protein is CASSLTGYNGYTF. CDR3 DNA sequence: TGTGCCAGCAGTCTGACAGGGTATAATGGCTACACCTTC.

The table lists this clonotype with many counts. This chain uses TRBV5-1 with TRBJ2-3; D uncertain. Trimming shortened V by 3 bases and J by 5 bases, and 10 bases separated the two germline ends. The CDR3 has 13 residues. CDR1 is SGHRS and CDR2 is YFSETQ in the germline V gene. CDR3 region: CASSWGYEDTQYF. CDR3 nucleotides: TGCGCCAGCAGCTGGGGTTATGAAGATACGCAGTATTTT.

By sample fraction, this clonotype is medium-sized. This sequence joins TRBV7-9 and TRBJ2-7; TRBD1 matches 10 bases. Germline V gene data show CDR1 as SEHNR and CDR2 as FQNEAQ (reference sequence). V shed 5 bases, J shed 3 bases, and the junction held 4 bases outside the gene matches. This CDR3 contains 14 residues. CDR3 in amino acids: CASSPRDRGYEQYF. In DNA, the CDR3 is TGTGCCAGCAGCCCAAGGGACAGGGGCTACGAGCAGTACTTC. Full variable domain (rest looked up from reference TRBV7-9 and TRBJ2-7): DTGVSQNPRHKITKRGQNVTFRCDPISEHNRLYWYRQTLGQGPEFLTYFQNEAQLEKSRLLSDRFSAERPKGSFSTLEIQRTEQGDSAMYLCASSPRDRGYEQYFGPGTRLTVT.

This clonotype was seen at least ten times. The chain recombines TRBV4-1 with TRBJ2-2; D not certain. The CDR3 runs 16 residues. Germline CDR1 MGHRA, CDR2 YSYEKL. V was trimmed by 4 bases and J by 5 bases, leaving 17 bases between them. The CDR3 DNA follows: TGCGCCAGCAGCCGGATGAGTAATTCGAGAACCGGGGAGCTGTTTTTT. This codes for CASSRMSNSRTGELFF.

By share, this clonotype counts as medium-sized. The rearrangement uses TRBV20-1 and TRBJ1-5, with 9 bases aligning to TRBD1. The V gene's germline CDR1 is DFQATT and CDR2 SNEGSKA (reference sequence). This CDR3 is built from 14 residues. The trim removed 1 base at V and 7 bases at J, leaving 5 bases unmatched. As DNA, the CDR3 is TGCAGTGCTAGAGGACAGGGGGTTGGCCAGCCCCAGCATTTT. It codes for CSARGQGVGQPQHF.

This clonotype showed up just a few times. The chain recombines TRBV7-3 with TRBJ1-1; D is ambiguous. The germline gives CDR1 SGHTA, CDR2 FQGTGA. CDR3 length equals 13 residues. Trimming stripped 3 bases from V and 1 base from J, with 6 bases between. The chain's CDR3 is CASSFQENTEAFF. The CDR3, as DNA: TGTGCCAGCAGCTTCCAGGAGAACACTGAAGCTTTCTTT.

This clonotype is categorized as medium-sized. The rearrangement joins TRBV14 to TRBJ2-7; D might be TRBD1 or TRBD2, each matching 5 bases. The CDR3 covers 13 residues. V lost 1 base and J 5 bases, leaving 9 bases between the germline ends. Germline lookup yields CDR1 SGHDN and CDR2 FVKESK. The CDR3 DNA reads TGTGCCAGCAGCCAAGGAGGGGTGGACGAGCAGTACTTC. Translation: CASSQGGVDEQYF.

This clonotype was observed many times. This rearrangement joins TRBV29-1 to TRBJ1-6; D is unresolved. CDR3 size: 15 residues. V was cut by 6 bases and J by 0 bases, with 12 bases left in between. CDR1 and CDR2 (germline): SQVTM, ANQGSEA. In DNA, the CDR3 is TGCAGCGTGACTCTCGGGTCCTCCTATAATTCACCCCTCCACTTT. It is translated as CSVTLGSSYNSPLHF.

This clonotype was seen at least ten times. In DNA, the CDR3 is TGTGCCAGCAGCCAAGGGACGGTGAACACCGGGGAGCTGTTTTTT. Translation gives CASSQGTVNTGELFF. This chain connects TRBV4-2 to TRBJ2-2, with no clear D. Germline values: CDR1 LGHNA, CDR2 YNFKEQ. With 1 base removed from V and 1 base from J, the gap between germline ends came to 7 bases. This CDR3 contains 15 residues.

Many counts were recorded for this clonotype. V is TRBV6-1 and J is TRBJ1-5, with 10 bases fitting TRBD1. The CDR3 is 13 amino acids. Unmatched junction bases numbered 6, after V lost 7 bases and J lost 9 bases. The germline V gene encodes CDR1 MNHNS and CDR2 SASEGT. CDR3 protein: CASTGQGEGPQHF. The DNA of the CDR3 is TGTGCCAGCACTGGACAGGGGGAAGGGCCCCAGCATTTT.

This clonotype was seen at least ten times. V gene TRBV3-1 combines with J gene TRBJ2-7; TRBD2 might be the D (7 bases). This CDR3 has 15 amino acids. Germline V CDR1 and CDR2: LGHDT, YNNKEL (reference sequence). The V gene lost 2 bases and the J gene lost 2 bases, with 13 bases spanning the gap. The CDR3, as DNA: TGTGCCAGCAGCCAACTCCCGGGGGGCCCCTACGAGCAGTACTTC. It encodes CASSQLPGGPYEQYF.

In this sample, this clonotype is medium-sized. The gene calls are TRBV29-1 and TRBJ2-5; TRBD1 aligns across 11 bases. This CDR3 is 17 amino acids long. CDR1 and CDR2 from the germline V gene are SQVTM and ANQGSEA. Losses at the gene ends were 4 bases for V and 3 bases for J; bases not matched to a gene: 13. Here the CDR3 reads CSVAGLTRTGGEETQYF. The CDR3, as DNA: TGCAGCGTTGCCGGTCTTACACGGACAGGGGGCGAAGAGACCCAGTACTTC. The full variable domain, rest sourced from reference TRBV29-1 and TRBJ2-5, is SAVISQKPSRDICQRGTSLTIQCQVDSQVTMMFWYRQQPGQSLTLIATANQGSEATYESGFVIDKFPISRPNLTFSTLTVSNMSPEDSSIYLCSVAGLTRTGGEETQYFGPGTRLLVL.

This clonotype is large by share. The rearrangement joins TRBV5-6 to TRBJ2-3; D uncertain. V shed 0 bases and J shed 5 bases, with 4 bases lying between them. From germline, CDR1 is SGHDT and CDR2 YYEEEE. The CDR3 extends over 12 amino acids. The CDR3 DNA reads TGTGCCAGCAGCTTGGGTAAAGATACGCAGTATTTT. Protein sequence: CASSLGKDTQYF.

This clonotype is classed as medium-sized. V usage is TRBV7-9 and J usage is TRBJ2-4; tentatively, D is TRBD2 (5 bases). This CDR3 is built from 17 residues. Germline lookup yields CDR1 SEHNR and CDR2 FQNEAQ (reference sequence). V lost 1 base and J lost 3, with 16 bases in between. The CDR3 nucleotides are TGTGCCAGCAGCTTAGTGATCGGGGAATTAGGCAAAAACATTCAGTACTTC. This gives the protein CASSLVIGELGKNIQYF.

This clonotype counts as medium-sized. J is TRBJ1-2 and V is TRBV30; D unresolved. The CDR3 runs to 13 residues. Trimming removed 4 bases at V and 0 bases at J, with 9 bases between. CDR1 and CDR2 (germline): GTSNPN, SVGIG (reference sequence). The CDR3 coding sequence is TGTGCCTGGATGGGCAGTCCTAACTATGGCTACACCTTC. This sequence encodes CAWMGSPNYGYTF.

Ten or more counts support this clonotype. The rearrangement uses TRBV5-1 and TRBJ2-3; TRBD2 matches at 8 bases. The CDR3 contains 14 residues. Germline lookup yields CDR1 SGHRS and CDR2 YFSETQ. V gave up 6 bases and J gave up 3 bases; unmatched junction bases: 6. The DNA for the CDR3 is TGCGCCAGCATCCCAGCGGGAGCAACAGATACGCAGTATTTT. Translation gives CASIPAGATDTQYF.

By sample share, this clonotype is medium-sized. The chain recombines TRBV5-6 with TRBJ2-2; unclear D gene. Germline V CDR1 and CDR2: SGHDT, YYEEEE. The CDR3 extends over 16 amino acids. With 1 base removed from V and 1 base from J, the gap between germline ends came to 11 bases. The CDR3 nucleotides are TGTGCCAGCAGCTTGATAGGACCGCTGAACACCGGGGAGCTGTTTTTT. It translates to CASSLIGPLNTGELFF.